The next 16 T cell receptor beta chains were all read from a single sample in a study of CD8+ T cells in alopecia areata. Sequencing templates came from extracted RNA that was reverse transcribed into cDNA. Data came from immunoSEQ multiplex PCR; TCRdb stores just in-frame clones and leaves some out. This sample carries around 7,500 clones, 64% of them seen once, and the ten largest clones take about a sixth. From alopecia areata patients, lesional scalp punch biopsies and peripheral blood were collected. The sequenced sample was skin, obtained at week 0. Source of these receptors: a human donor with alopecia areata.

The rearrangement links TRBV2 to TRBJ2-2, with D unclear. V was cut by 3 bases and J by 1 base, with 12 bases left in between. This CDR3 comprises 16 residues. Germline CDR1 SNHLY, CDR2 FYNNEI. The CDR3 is CASSDLQVENTGELFF. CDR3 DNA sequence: TGTGCCAGCAGTGATCTCCAGGTCGAGAACACCGGGGAGCTGTTTTTT.

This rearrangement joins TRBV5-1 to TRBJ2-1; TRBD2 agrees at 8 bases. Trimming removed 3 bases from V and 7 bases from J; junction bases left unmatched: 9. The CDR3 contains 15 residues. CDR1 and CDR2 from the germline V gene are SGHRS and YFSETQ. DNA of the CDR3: TGCGCCAGCAGCTACCCGGACGGGAGGGTGAATGAGCAGTTCTTC. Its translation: CASSYPDGRVNEQFF.

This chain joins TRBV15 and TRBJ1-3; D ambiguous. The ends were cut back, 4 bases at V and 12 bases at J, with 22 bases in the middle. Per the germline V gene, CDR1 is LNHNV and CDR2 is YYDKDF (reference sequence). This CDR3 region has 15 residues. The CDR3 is CATSTVPTLRRHIYF. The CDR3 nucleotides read TGTGCCACCAGCACCGTCCCGACTCTCCGGCGTCACATATATTTT. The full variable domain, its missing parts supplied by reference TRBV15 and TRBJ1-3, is DAMVIQNPRYQVTQFGKPVTLSCSQTLNHNVMYWYQQKSSQAPKLLFHYYDKDFNNEADTPDNFQSRRPNTSFCFLDIRSPGLGDTAMYLCATSTVPTLRRHIYFGEGSWLTVV.

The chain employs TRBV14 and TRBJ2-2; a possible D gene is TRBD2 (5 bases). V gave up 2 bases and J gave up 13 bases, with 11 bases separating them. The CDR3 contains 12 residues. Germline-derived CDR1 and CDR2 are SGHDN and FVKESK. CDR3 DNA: TGTGCCAGCAGCCAATCCGGGATGGGGCTGTTTTTT. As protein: CASSQSGMGLFF.

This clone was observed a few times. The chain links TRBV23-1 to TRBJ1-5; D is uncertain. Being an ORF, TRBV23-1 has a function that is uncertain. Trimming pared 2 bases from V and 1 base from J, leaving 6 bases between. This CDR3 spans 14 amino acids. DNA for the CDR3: TGCGCCAGCAGTCAACCGCGAAGCAATCAGCCCCAGCATTTT. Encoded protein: CASSQPRSNQPQHF.

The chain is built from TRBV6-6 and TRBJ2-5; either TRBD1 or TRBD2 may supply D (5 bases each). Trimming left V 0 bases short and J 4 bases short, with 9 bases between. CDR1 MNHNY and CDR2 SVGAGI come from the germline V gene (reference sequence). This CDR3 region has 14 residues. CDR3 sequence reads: CASSYSVRGETQYF. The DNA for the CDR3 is TGTGCCAGCAGTTACTCCGTGAGGGGAGAGACCCAGTACTTC.

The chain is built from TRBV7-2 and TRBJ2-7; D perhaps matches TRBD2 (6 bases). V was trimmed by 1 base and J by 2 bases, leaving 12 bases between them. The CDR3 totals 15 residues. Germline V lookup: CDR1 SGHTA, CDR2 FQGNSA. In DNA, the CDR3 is TGTGCCAGCAGCTTAGTAGTGGGACTGCCCTACGAGCAGTACTTC. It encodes CASSLVVGLPYEQYF.

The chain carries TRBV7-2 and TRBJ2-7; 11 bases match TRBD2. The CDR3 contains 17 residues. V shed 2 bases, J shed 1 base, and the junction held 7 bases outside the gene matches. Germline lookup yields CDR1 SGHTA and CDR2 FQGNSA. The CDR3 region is CASSLSWASGGSYEQYF. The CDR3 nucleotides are TGTGCCAGCAGCTTAAGTTGGGCTAGCGGGGGGTCCTACGAGCAGTACTTC. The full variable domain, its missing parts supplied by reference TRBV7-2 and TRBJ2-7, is GAGVSQSPSNKVTEKGKDVELRCDPISGHTALYWYRQSLGQGLEFLIYFQGNSAPDKSGLPSDRFSAERTGGSVSTLTIQRTQQEDSAVYLCASSLSWASGGSYEQYFGPGTRLTVT.

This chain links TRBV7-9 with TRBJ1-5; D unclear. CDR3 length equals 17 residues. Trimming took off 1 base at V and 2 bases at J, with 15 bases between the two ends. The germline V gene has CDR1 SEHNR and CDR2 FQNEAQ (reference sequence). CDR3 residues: CASSLVYGPGGNQPQHF. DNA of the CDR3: TGTGCCAGCAGCTTAGTCTATGGCCCCGGGGGCAATCAGCCCCAGCATTTT.

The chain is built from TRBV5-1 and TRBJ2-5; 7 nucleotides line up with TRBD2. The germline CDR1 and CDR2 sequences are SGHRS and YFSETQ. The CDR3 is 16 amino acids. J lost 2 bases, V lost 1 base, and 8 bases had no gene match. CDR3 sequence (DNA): TGCGCCAGCAGCTTGTTCCTAGCGGTAGTACAAGAGACCCAGTACTTC. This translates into CASSLFLAVVQETQYF. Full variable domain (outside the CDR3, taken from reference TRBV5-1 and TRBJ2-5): KAGVTQTPRYLIKTRGQQVTLSCSPISGHRSVSWYQQTPGQGLQFLFEYFSETQRNKGNFPGRFSGRQFSNSRSEMNVSTLELGDSALYLCASSLFLAVVQETQYFGPGTRLLVL.

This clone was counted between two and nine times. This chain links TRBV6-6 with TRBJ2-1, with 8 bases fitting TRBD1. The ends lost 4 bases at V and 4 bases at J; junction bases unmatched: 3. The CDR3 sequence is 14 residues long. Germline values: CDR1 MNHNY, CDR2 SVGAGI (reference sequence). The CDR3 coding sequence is TGTGCCAGCAGTTCATGGGACAGGTACAATGAGCAGTTCTTC. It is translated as CASSSWDRYNEQFF.

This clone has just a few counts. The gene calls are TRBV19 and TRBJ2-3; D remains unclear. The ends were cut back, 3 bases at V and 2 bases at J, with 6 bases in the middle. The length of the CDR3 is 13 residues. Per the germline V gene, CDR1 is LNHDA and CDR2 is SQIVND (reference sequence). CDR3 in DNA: TGTGCCAGTAGTATCCCACCCACAGATACGCAGTATTTT. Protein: CASSIPPTDTQYF. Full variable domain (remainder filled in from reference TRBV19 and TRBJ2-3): DGGITQSPKYLFRKEGQNVTLSCEQNLNHDAMYWYRQDPGQGLRLIYYSQIVNDFQKGDIAEGYSVSREKKESFPLTVTSAQKNPTAFYLCASSIPPTDTQYFGPGTRLTVL.

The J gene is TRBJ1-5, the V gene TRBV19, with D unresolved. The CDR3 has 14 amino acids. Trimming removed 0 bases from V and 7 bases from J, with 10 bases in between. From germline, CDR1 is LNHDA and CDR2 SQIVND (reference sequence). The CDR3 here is CASSIDLGTQPQHF. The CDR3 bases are TGTGCCAGTAGTATAGATCTGGGCACCCAGCCCCAGCATTTT.

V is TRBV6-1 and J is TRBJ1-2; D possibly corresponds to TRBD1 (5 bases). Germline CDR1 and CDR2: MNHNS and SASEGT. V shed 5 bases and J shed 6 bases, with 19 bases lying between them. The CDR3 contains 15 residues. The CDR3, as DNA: TGTGCCAGCAGTTCGTCCCAGGGTGTTAGAAATGGCTACACCTTC. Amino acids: CASSSSQGVRNGYTF.

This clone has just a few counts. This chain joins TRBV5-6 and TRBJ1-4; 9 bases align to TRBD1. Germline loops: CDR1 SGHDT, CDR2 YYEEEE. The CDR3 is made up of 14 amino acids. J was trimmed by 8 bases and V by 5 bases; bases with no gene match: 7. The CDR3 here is CASRKGQGGEKLFF. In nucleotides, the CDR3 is TGTGCCAGCAGAAAGGGACAGGGTGGAGAAAAACTGTTTTTT.

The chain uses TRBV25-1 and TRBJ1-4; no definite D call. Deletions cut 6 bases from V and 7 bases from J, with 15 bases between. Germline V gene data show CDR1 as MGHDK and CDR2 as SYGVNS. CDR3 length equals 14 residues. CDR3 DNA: TGTGCCAGCAGCTACCCTGAGGGCGGTGAAAAACTGTTTTTT. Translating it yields CASSYPEGGEKLFF.